Listed below are T cell receptor beta chains from one sample, sequenced in a study of cytomegalovirus exposure and HLA in healthy donors. Here immunoSEQ multiplex PCR was the method, and the copy in TCRdb shows in-frame clones only, minus some. The sample lists about 82,000 clones, 80% to 90% seen once, with about 2.3% in the top ten. Specimen: PBMCs. The receptors were sampled from a man aged 18-30 years in good health and CMV-seronegative. CDR3s include the opening cysteine and the closing phenylalanine or tryptophan. The order of the fields is clone size, J gene, D gene, V gene, CDR3 DNA, CDR3 protein. A D gene is named only where the DNA matches it firmly. Size is omitted from some rows. Given values are once, few, many or a class for expanded clones.

abundance: -; j_gene: TRBJ2-3; d_gene: -; v_gene: TRBV7-2; CDR3nt: TGTGCCAGCAGCTTAAGGGGAAGCACAGATACGCAGTATTTT; CDR3aa: CASSLRGSTDTQYF
abundance: -; j_gene: TRBJ1-1; d_gene: -; v_gene: TRBV7-2; CDR3nt: TGTGCCAGCAGCTCCGGGACATGGAACACTGAAGCTTTCTTT; CDR3aa: CASSSGTWNTEAFF
abundance: -; j_gene: TRBJ2-5; d_gene: -; v_gene: TRBV27; CDR3nt: TGTGCCAGCAGTAACAGGGTCCGAGAGACCCAGTACTTC; CDR3aa: CASSNRVRETQYF
abundance: -; j_gene: TRBJ2-3; d_gene: -; v_gene: TRBV5-1; CDR3nt: TGCGCCAGCAGCCATAATCACTTCACAGATACGCAGTATTTT; CDR3aa: CASSHNHFTDTQYF
abundance: -; j_gene: TRBJ2-2; d_gene: TRBD1; v_gene: TRBV19; CDR3nt: TGTGCCAGTACATACAGGGGTACCGGGGAGCTGTTTTTT; CDR3aa: CASTYRGTGELFF
abundance: -; j_gene: TRBJ2-7; d_gene: -; v_gene: TRBV9; CDR3nt: TGTGCCAGCAGCGCGGAAACAGACGAGCAGTACTTC; CDR3aa: CASSAETDEQYF
abundance: -; j_gene: TRBJ1-6; d_gene: -; v_gene: TRBV6-5; CDR3nt: TGTGCCAGCAGTACGGGACTTTCGAATTCACCCCTCCACTTT; CDR3aa: CASSTGLSNSPLHF
abundance: -; j_gene: TRBJ2-6; d_gene: -; v_gene: TRBV7-3; CDR3nt: TGTGCCAGCAGCCAAGGAGTCTCTGGGGCCAACGTCCTGACTTTC; CDR3aa: CASSQGVSGANVLTF
abundance: -; j_gene: TRBJ1-4; d_gene: -; v_gene: TRBV27; CDR3nt: TGTGCCACCCGACGCGGGAGGGATGAAAAACTGTTTTTT; CDR3aa: CATRRGRDEKLFF
abundance: -; j_gene: TRBJ1-5; d_gene: TRBD1; v_gene: TRBV4-2; CDR3nt: TGTGCCAGCAGCCAAGATCAATGGGGGGACAGGGAGGGTCAGCCCCAGCATTTT; CDR3aa: CASSQDQWGDREGQPQHF
abundance: -; j_gene: TRBJ2-5; d_gene: -; v_gene: TRBV6-5; CDR3nt: TGTGCCAGCAGTTACCTTCCTAGCGCGAAGACCCAGTACTTC; CDR3aa: CASSYLPSAKTQYF
abundance: -; j_gene: TRBJ2-5; d_gene: TRBD2; v_gene: TRBV5-8; CDR3nt: TGTGCCAGCAGCTTGGGTGCTAGCGGGGCGCAAGAGACCCAGTACTTC; CDR3aa: CASSLGASGAQETQYF
abundance: once; j_gene: TRBJ2-7; d_gene: -; v_gene: TRBV2; CDR3nt: TGTGCCAGCAGTGAGGAGCTCTACGAGCAGTACTTC; CDR3aa: CASSEELYEQYF
abundance: -; j_gene: TRBJ2-2; d_gene: TRBD2; v_gene: TRBV29-1; CDR3nt: TGCAGCGTGGCCGGAGGACTAGCAGGCCACACCGGGGAGCTGTTTTTT; CDR3aa: CSVAGGLAGHTGELFF
abundance: -; j_gene: TRBJ2-1; d_gene: -; v_gene: TRBV7-2; CDR3nt: TGTGCCAGCAGCTCCACCGGACACTACAATGAGCAGTTCTTC; CDR3aa: CASSSTGHYNEQFF
abundance: -; j_gene: TRBJ1-4; d_gene: -; v_gene: TRBV5-6; CDR3nt: TGTGCCAGCAGCTTGGCGACGGGAGAAAAACTGTTTTTT; CDR3aa: CASSLATGEKLFF
abundance: once; j_gene: TRBJ2-7; d_gene: -; v_gene: TRBV7-2; CDR3nt: TGTGCCAGCAGCCGAGACTACGAGCAGTACTTC; CDR3aa: CASSRDYEQYF
abundance: -; j_gene: TRBJ1-2; d_gene: -; v_gene: TRBV5-4; CDR3nt: TGTGCCAGCAGCTTTAGACAGAAATATGGCTACACCTTC; CDR3aa: CASSFRQKYGYTF
abundance: once; j_gene: TRBJ2-1; d_gene: -; v_gene: TRBV7-8; CDR3nt: TGTGCCAGCAGCTTAGCTGGACAGAGAACAGGGTCCTACAATGAGCAGTTCTTC; CDR3aa: CASSLAGQRTGSYNEQFF
abundance: -; j_gene: TRBJ1-5; d_gene: -; v_gene: TRBV27; CDR3nt: TGTGCCAGCAGCATACAGGGAGAGAGCAATCAGCCCCAGCATTTT; CDR3aa: CASSIQGESNQPQHF
abundance: -; j_gene: TRBJ1-6; d_gene: -; v_gene: TRBV19; CDR3nt: TGTGCCAGTAGTATTCGTCGTAGCTATAATTCACCCCTCCACTTT; CDR3aa: CASSIRRSYNSPLHF
abundance: -; j_gene: TRBJ1-5; d_gene: -; v_gene: TRBV6-6; CDR3nt: TGTGCCAGCAGTACAGGGTCGGGCAATCAGCCCCAGCATTTT; CDR3aa: CASSTGSGNQPQHF
abundance: -; j_gene: TRBJ2-5; d_gene: -; v_gene: TRBV5-6; CDR3nt: TGTGCCACTTCAAGGGGGGGGGCTCCCCGCGGGGAGACCCAGTACTTC; CDR3aa: CATSRGGAPRGETQYF
abundance: once; j_gene: TRBJ2-7; d_gene: TRBD2; v_gene: TRBV9; CDR3nt: TGTGCCAGCAGCGTCGGCGGGAGGGGGGCCTACGAGCAGTACTTC; CDR3aa: CASSVGGRGAYEQYF
abundance: once; j_gene: TRBJ2-2; d_gene: -; v_gene: TRBV6-5; CDR3nt: TGTGCCAGCGGAGCGACAGGAGTAAACACCGGGGAGCTGTTTTTT; CDR3aa: CASGATGVNTGELFF
abundance: -; j_gene: TRBJ1-1; d_gene: -; v_gene: TRBV4-1; CDR3nt: TGCGCCAGCAGCCAAGTCCGGAACACTGAAGCTTTCTTT; CDR3aa: CASSQVRNTEAFF
abundance: -; j_gene: TRBJ2-1; d_gene: -; v_gene: TRBV5-1; CDR3nt: TGCGCCAGCAGCAGTGGGCGGGTAAGCTCCTACAATGAGCAGTTCTTC; CDR3aa: CASSSGRVSSYNEQFF
abundance: -; j_gene: TRBJ2-2; d_gene: TRBD2; v_gene: TRBV7-6; CDR3nt: TGTGCCAGCAGCAAGAGGACTAGCGGGAGCTATAGTCCCGGGGAGCTGTTTTTT; CDR3aa: CASSKRTSGSYSPGELFF
abundance: -; j_gene: TRBJ1-2; d_gene: TRBD1; v_gene: TRBV6-5; CDR3nt: TGTGCCAGCAGTTCCCTTTCGACAGGGTGGAAGGGTGGCTACACCTTC; CDR3aa: CASSSLSTGWKGGYTF